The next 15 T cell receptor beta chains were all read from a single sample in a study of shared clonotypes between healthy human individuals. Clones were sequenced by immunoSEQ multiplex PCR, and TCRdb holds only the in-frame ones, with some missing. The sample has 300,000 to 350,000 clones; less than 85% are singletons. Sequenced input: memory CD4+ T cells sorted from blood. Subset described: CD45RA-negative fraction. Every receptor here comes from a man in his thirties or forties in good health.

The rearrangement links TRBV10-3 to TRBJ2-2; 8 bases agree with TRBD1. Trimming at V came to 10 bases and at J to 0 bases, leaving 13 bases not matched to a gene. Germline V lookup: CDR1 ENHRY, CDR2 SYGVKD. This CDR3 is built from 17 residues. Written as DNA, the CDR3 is TGTGCCACCCTGGACGGGCAGGGGGCTTCGAACACCGGGGAGCTGTTTTTT. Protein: CATLDGQGASNTGELFF.

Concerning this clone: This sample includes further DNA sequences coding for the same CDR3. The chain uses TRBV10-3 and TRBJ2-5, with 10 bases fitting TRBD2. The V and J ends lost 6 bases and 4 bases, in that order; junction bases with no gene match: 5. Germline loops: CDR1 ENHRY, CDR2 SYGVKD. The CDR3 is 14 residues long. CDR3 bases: TGTGCCATCAGGGGGACTAGCGAGGGAGAGACCCAGTACTTC. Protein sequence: CAIRGTSEGETQYF.

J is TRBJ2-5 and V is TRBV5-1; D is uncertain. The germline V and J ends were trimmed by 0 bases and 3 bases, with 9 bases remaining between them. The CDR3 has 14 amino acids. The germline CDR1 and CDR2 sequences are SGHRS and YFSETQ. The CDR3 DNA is TGCGCCAGCAGCTTGGCCGGCCAGAAAGAGACCCAGTACTTC. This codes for CASSLAGQKETQYF.

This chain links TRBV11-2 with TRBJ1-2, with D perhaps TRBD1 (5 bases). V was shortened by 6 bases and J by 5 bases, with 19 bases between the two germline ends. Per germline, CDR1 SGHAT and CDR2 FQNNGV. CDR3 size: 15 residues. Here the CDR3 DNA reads TGTGCCAGCAGAGCTCTAAGGACGGGGGGGTATGGCTACACCTTC. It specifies CASRALRTGGYGYTF. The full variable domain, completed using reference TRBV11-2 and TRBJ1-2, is EAGVAQSPRYKIIEKRQSVAFWCNPISGHATLYWYQQILGQGPKLLIQFQNNGVVDDSQLPKDRFSAERLKGVDSTLKIQPAKLEDSAVYLCASRALRTGGYGYTFGSGTRLTVV.

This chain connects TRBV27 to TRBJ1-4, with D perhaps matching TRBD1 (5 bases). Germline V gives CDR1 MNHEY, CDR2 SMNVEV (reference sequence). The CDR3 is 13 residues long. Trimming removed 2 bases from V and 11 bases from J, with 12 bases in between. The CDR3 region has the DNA TGTGCCAGCAGTTTAGGCAGGGAAGGGAAACTGTTTTTT. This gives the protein CASSLGREGKLFF.

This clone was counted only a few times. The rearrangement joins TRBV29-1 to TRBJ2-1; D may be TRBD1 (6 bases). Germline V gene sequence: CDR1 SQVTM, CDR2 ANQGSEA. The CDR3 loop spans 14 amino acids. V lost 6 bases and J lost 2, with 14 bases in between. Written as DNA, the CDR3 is TGCAGCGTGGACCGGACAGCGGCCTACAATGAGCAGTTCTTC. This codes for CSVDRTAAYNEQFF.

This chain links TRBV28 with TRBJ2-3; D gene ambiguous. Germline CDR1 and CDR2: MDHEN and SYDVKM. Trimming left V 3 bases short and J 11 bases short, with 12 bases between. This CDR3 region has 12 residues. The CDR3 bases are TGTGCCAGCAGTTTGTCTCCACTAAGGCAGTATTTT. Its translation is CASSLSPLRQYF.

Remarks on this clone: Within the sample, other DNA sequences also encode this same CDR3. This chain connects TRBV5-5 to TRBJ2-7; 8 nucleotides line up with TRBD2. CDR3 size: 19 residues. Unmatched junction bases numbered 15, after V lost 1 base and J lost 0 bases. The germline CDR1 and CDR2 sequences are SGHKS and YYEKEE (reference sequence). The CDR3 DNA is TGTGCCAGCAGCTTGATGGTAGGGTTCGCGGGAGGAAACTCCTACGAGCAGTACTTC. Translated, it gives CASSLMVGFAGGNSYEQYF.

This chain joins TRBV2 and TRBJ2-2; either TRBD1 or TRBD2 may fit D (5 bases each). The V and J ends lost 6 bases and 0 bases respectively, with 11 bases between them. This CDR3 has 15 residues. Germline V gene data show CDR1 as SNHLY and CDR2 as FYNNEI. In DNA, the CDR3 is TGTGCCAGCAGGGGGGACCCACCGAACACCGGGGAGCTGTTTTTT. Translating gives CASRGDPPNTGELFF.

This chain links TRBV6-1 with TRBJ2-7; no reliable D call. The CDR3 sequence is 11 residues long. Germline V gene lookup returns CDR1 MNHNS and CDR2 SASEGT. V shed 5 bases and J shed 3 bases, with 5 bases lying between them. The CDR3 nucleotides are TGTGCCAGCAGTCCCTACTACGAGCAGTACTTC. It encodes CASSPYYEQYF.

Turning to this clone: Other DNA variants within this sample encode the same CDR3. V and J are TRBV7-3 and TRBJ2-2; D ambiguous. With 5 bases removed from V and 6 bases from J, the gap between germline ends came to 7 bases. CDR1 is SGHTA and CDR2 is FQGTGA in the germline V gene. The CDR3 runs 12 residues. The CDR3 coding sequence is TGTGCCAGCAGCCCAAGGCCCGGGGAGCTGTTTTTT. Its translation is CASSPRPGELFF.

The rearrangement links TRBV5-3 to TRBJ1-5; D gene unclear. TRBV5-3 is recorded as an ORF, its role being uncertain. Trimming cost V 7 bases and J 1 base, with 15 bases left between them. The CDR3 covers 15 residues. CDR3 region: CARSLTGHSNQPQHF. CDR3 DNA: TGTGCCAGATCGCTGACGGGTCACAGCAATCAGCCCCAGCATTTT.

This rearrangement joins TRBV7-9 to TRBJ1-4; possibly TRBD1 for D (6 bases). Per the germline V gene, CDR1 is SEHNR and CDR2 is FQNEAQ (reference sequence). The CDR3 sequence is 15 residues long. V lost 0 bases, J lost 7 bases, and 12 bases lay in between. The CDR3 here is CASSLAAGAGEKLFF. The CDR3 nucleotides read TGTGCCAGCAGCTTAGCAGCGGGGGCAGGTGAAAAACTGTTTTTT.

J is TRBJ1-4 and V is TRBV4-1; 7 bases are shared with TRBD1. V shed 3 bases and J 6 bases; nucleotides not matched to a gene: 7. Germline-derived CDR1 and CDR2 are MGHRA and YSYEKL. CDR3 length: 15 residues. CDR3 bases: TGCGCCAGCAGCCACCAAACAGGGGTTGATGAAAAACTGTTTTTT. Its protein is CASSHQTGVDEKLFF.

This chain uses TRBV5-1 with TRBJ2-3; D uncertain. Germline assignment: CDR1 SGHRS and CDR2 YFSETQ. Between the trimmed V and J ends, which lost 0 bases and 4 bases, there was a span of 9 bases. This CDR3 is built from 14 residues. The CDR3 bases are TGCGCCAGCAGCTTGGCGGATCGTTCAGATACGCAGTATTTT. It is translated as CASSLADRSDTQYF.